This is a list of T cell receptor beta chains from one sample in a study of metastatic and nonmetastatic thyroid tumors. TCRdb called clones again from the PCR reads with MiXCR. This sample yields around 30,000 clones, of which 18% are seen a single time; about 10% belongs to the top ten. Sample: blood. The receptors derive from a female donor with papillary thyroid cancer or a benign thyroid nodule (not recorded which). Some clones in this sample may be carry-over from other donors' samples. Each CDR3 is given without its conserved first and last residue.

V gene: TRBV9; CDR3 protein: ASSGRDSSYEQY
V gene: TRBV3-1; CDR3 protein: ASKKTEMNTEAF
V gene: TRBV20-1; CDR3 protein: SAREAWDRSSTDTQY
V gene: TRBV11-2; CDR3 protein: ASSPGRSWETQY
V gene: TRBV15; CDR3 protein: ATSRLSVPSYNEQF
V gene: TRBV12-3/TRBV12-4; CDR3 protein: ASSLGEGAVNQPQH
V gene: TRBV7-3; CDR3 protein: ASSLAGHSPLH
V gene: TRBV29-1; CDR3 protein: SVVLLYGAGGAEAF
V gene: TRBV18; CDR3 protein: ASSEDRGDTEAF
V gene: TRBV14; CDR3 protein: ASSQDRVGSGANVLT
V gene: TRBV11-1; CDR3 protein: ASSLSLGGQGPYEQY
V gene: TRBV7-2; CDR3 protein: ASSLGGSGDKYT
V gene: TRBV7-3; CDR3 protein: ASSLTAPSGGVDEQF
V gene: TRBV4-1; CDR3 protein: ASSPPEGSVTQY
V gene: TRBV5-6; CDR3 protein: ASSLGVAEKLF
V gene: TRBV20-1; CDR3 protein: SAGSPRNTEAF
V gene: TRBV7-8; CDR3 protein: ASSYDSNSPLH
V gene: TRBV7-9; CDR3 protein: ASSLRSSTEAF
V gene: TRBV6-1; CDR3 protein: TSSEAHIQQHQH
V gene: TRBV10-3; CDR3 protein: AINSGSYNEQF
V gene: TRBV4-2; CDR3 protein: ASSQVRTQVNEKLF
V gene: TRBV6-5; CDR3 protein: ASSYSPTSGSSYNEQF
V gene: TRBV5-1; CDR3 protein: ASSLGQLATEAF
V gene: TRBV12-3/TRBV12-4; CDR3 protein: ASRDRVNTEAF
V gene: TRBV12-3/TRBV12-4; CDR3 protein: ASSQRAGGETQY
V gene: TRBV11-1; CDR3 protein: ASSLPRDRGSGGYT
V gene: TRBV13; CDR3 protein: ASSLGLGTGGLNTEAF
V gene: TRBV6-1; CDR3 protein: ASSQDRGVTDTEAF
V gene: TRBV19; CDR3 protein: AITVVGAGEGTGELF
V gene: TRBV4-1; CDR3 protein: ASSQENGPHTDTQY
V gene: TRBV18; CDR3 protein: ASAPGRWGELF
V gene: TRBV5-1; CDR3 protein: ASRKGQEGSGNTIY
V gene: TRBV5-1; CDR3 protein: ASSLELAGSYEQY
V gene: TRBV6-2/TRBV6-3; CDR3 protein: ASSYPTGEQY
V gene: TRBV28; CDR3 protein: ASRTGEFRFYT